This note documents a single T cell receptor beta chain sequence. The sample belongs to a study of blood T cell repertoires in COVID-19. Overall study: Sources were T cells, B-cell-depleted T cells, or PBMCs; the material itself was cDNA or gDNA.

Germline-derived CDR1 and CDR2 are KGHSH and LQKENI. Deletions cut 4 bases from V and 2 bases from J, with 8 bases between. This CDR3 is built from 13 residues. Per the authors' pipeline: The authors estimated nucleated cell counts from reference gene primer amplification. Sequenced by immunoSEQ multiplex PCR; TCRdb stores in-frame clones only, minus some. V, J and clone size are those of that table, while D and trimming were read from the DNA. The sample includes about 130,000 clones, nearly 70% of them seen just once. The clonotype originates from a woman in her seventies with acute or convalescent COVID-19. V and J are TRBV18 and TRBJ1-1; TRBD1 is a possible D gene (6 bases). Sequenced sample: peripheral blood. This chain's CDR3 is CASSQDSNTEAFF. The CDR3 DNA reads as TGTGCCAGCTCACAGGACAGCAACACTGAAGCTTTCTTT.